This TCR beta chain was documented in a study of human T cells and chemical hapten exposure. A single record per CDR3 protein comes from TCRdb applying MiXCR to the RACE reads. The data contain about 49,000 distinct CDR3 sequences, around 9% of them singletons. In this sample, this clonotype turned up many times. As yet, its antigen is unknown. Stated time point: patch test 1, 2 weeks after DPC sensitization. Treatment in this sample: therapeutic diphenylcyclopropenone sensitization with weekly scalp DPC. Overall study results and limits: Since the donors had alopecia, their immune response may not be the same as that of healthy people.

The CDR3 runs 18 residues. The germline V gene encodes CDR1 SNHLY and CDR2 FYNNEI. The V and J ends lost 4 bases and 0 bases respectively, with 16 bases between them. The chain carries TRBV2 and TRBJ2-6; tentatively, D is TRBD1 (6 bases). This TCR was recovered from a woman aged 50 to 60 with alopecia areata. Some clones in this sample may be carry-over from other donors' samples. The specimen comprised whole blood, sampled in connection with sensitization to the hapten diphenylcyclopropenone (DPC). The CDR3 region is CASSVTGNPLSGANVLTF. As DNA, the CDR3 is TGTGCCAGCAGTGTGACAGGAAACCCCCTCTCTGGGGCCAACGTCCTGACTTTC.